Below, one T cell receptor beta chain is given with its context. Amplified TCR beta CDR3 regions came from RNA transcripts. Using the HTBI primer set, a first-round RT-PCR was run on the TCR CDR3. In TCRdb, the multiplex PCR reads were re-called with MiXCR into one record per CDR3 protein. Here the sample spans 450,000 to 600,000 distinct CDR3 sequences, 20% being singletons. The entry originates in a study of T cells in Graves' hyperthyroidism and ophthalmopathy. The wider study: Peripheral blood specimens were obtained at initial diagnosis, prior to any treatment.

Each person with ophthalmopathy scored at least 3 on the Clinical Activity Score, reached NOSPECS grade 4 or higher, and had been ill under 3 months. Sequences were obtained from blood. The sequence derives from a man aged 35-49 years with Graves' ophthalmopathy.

The CDR3 DNA sequence: TGTGCCAGCAGCCCAATACAGGGGCAAACAACTGAAGCTTTCTTT. This sequence encodes CASSPIQGQTTEAFF. The J gene is TRBJ1-1, the V gene TRBV12-3 or TRBV12-4; 7 bases map to TRBD1. This CDR3 has 15 amino acids. J lost 5 bases, V lost 6 bases, and 12 bases had no gene match.